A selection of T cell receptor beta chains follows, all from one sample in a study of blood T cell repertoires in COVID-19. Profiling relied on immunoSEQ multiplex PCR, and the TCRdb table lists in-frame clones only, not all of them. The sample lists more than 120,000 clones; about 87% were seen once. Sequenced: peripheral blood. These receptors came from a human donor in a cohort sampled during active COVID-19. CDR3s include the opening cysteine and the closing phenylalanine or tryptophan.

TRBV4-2 CASSQDLAGYDEQYF
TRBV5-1 CASGRGSTDTQYF
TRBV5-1 CASSSLAGGLNEQFF
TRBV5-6 CASSLERTWYGYTF
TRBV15 CATAQGPNYGYTF
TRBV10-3 CAISEPLGLAGGIEQYF
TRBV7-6 CASSLRGRSSYEQYF
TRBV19 CASSMGLYQETQYF
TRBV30 CAWNKGESGNTIYF
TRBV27 CASSLWQGTYEQYF
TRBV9 CASSVGQGFGNTIYF
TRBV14 CASRLSGGPETQYF
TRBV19 CASSNIGWETQYF
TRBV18 CASSPDRARGANVLTF
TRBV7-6 CASSLGLAGGPGTGELFF
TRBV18 CASSSFRQGDGYTF
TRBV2 CASRRRGGTDTQYF
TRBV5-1 CASRKEGDTQYF
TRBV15 CATSRDKRGHRNQPQHF
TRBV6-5 CASSYFKRGGYNEQFF
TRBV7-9 CASSSRVHGIYEQYF
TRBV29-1 CSAMGYREQETQYF
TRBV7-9 CASSSDPGNSPLHF
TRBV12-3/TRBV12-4 CASSLPGGTEAFF
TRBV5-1 CASSFGERGGWDTQYF
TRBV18 CASSTSGERNTEAFF
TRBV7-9 CASSLSGSYEQYF
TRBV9 CASSVEGGLARETQYF
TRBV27 CASSLKRTSYNSPLHF
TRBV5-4 CASSLGGQNYNSPLHF
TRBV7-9 CASSDGGQGASNQPQHF
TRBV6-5 CASSPGTGNEQYF
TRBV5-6 CASSTQWGRQGSSGNTIYF
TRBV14 CASSQSNQVGGSYNSPLHF
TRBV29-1 CSVTGEERRGNIQYF
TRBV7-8 CASSSTSGGADTQYF
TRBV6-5 CASSRQGAYGYTF
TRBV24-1 CATGATQPYEQYF
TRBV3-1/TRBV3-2 CASSQRGSQPQHF
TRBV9 CASSKAGGPGTQYF
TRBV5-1 CASSLATGVGNTIYF
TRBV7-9 CASSGDAGSKGSPLHF
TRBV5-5 CASSLAGIGQPQHF
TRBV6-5 CASSEGARNTQYF
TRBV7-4 CASSRRRDTTYEQYF
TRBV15 CATSRDRQGYNEQFF
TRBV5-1 CASSLLAGEGTDTQYF
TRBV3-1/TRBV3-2 CASSQDRRNEQYF
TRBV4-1 CASSQAVKPGDDTEAFF
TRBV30 CAWSGQGDQPQHF
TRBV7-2 CASSSLLRQGANYGYTF
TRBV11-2 CASSPEGRGQPQHF
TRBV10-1 CASSESRQLNEKLFF
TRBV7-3 CASNQGPHTGELFF
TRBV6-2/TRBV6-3 CASSYDPNRGVHGYTF
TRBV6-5 CASSQTGVRETQYF